The 13 T cell receptor beta chains presented below share a single source sample, sequenced in a study of blood T cell repertoires in COVID-19. Profiled with immunoSEQ multiplex PCR; TCRdb holds only in-frame clones, not every one. This sample has about 440,000 clones; around 89% occur once, and the top ten carry roughly 12%. The source material was peripheral blood. Receptors were obtained from a woman aged 45-65 years with COVID-19, enrolled during active disease.

Concerning this clone: The same CDR3 can be traced to other DNA sequences in this sample. The genes are TRBV11-2 and TRBJ1-1; 7 nucleotides agree with TRBD1. The CDR3 sequence is 12 residues long. V lost 4 bases and J lost 4; bases outside the gene matches: 0. Germline CDR1 reads SGHAT; CDR2 reads FQNNGV. CDR3 nucleotide sequence: TGTGCCAGCAGCTCAGGGGGCACTGAAGCTTTCTTT. Amino acid sequence: CASSSGGTEAFF.

The chain has TRBV11-2 and TRBJ2-7; 9 nucleotides agree with TRBD1. Per germline, CDR1 SGHAT and CDR2 FQNNGV. The ends lost 3 bases at V and 5 bases at J; junction bases unmatched: 8. This CDR3 spans 15 amino acids. The CDR3: CASSFSGTGFDEQYF. CDR3 DNA sequence: TGTGCCAGCAGCTTCTCCGGGACAGGGTTTGACGAGCAGTACTTC.

The rearrangement joins TRBV5-1 to TRBJ1-2; the match to TRBD1 covers 7 bases. CDR1 SGHRS and CDR2 YFSETQ come from the germline V gene. The length of the CDR3 is 15 residues. With 0 bases clipped from V and 4 bases from J, the junction kept 6 bases outside the gene matches. The CDR3 bases are TGCGCCAGCAGCTTGGACAGGGGAGAGGTCTATGGCTACACCTTC. Residues: CASSLDRGEVYGYTF.

This clone was seen a single time. The rearrangement joins TRBV7-6 to TRBJ1-5, with 7 positions matching TRBD1. Per the germline V gene, CDR1 is SGHVS and CDR2 is FNYEAQ. The CDR3 runs 16 residues. V gave up 5 bases and J gave up 2 bases; unmatched junction bases: 9. DNA of the CDR3: TGTGCCAGCAGCCCTAACAGGGGCGGAGGCAATCAGCCCCAGCATTTT. Translated, it gives CASSPNRGGGNQPQHF.

The chain combines TRBV29-1 with TRBJ1-3; the D is unclear. Germline-derived CDR1 and CDR2 are SQVTM and ANQGSEA. Trimming took off 4 bases at V and 3 bases at J, with 10 bases between the two ends. The CDR3 is 13 amino acids. The CDR3 DNA follows: TGCAGCGTTGTGAGGCCAGATGGAAACACCATATATTTT. Encoded protein: CSVVRPDGNTIYF.

The rearrangement links TRBV7-9 to TRBJ1-6, with TRBD1 matching over 7 bases. The V segment lost 5 bases and the J segment 9 bases; nucleotides outside the gene matches: 10. The CDR3 is made up of 15 amino acids. The V gene's germline CDR1 is SEHNR and CDR2 FQNEAQ (reference sequence). CDR3 nucleotide sequence: TGTGCCAGCAGCCAACAGGGGATGAACGGTTCACCCCTCCACTTT. This encodes CASSQQGMNGSPLHF.

The chain links TRBV4-2 to TRBJ1-2; 8 bases map to TRBD1. The CDR3 is 15 amino acids. Trimming removed 4 bases from V and 7 bases from J; junction bases left unmatched: 11. Germline V gene lookup returns CDR1 LGHNA and CDR2 YNFKEQ. The DNA of the CDR3 is TGTGCCAGCAGCCCTTTATCCCAGGGGGCTATTGGCTACACCTTC. Amino acid sequence: CASSPLSQGAIGYTF.

The chain combines TRBV3-1 (or the pseudogene TRBV3-2) with TRBJ1-5; tentatively, D is TRBD1 (5 bases). The CDR3 consists of 14 residues. Trimming took 3 bases from V and 5 from J, leaving 11 bases between them. Germline CDR1 LGHDT, CDR2 YNNKEL (reference sequence). The CDR3 protein is CASSHRGGDQPQHF. In DNA form, the CDR3 reads TGTGCCAGCAGCCATAGAGGAGGGGATCAGCCCCAGCATTTT.

This clone has only one observation. This chain uses TRBV21-1 with TRBJ1-5. TRBV21-1 is a pseudogene. This CDR3 contains 14 residues. The CDR3 DNA reads as TGTGCCAGCAGGAAACGGACTTTCAATCAGCCCCAGCATTTT. It specifies CASRKRTFNQPQHF.

This clone was seen a handful of times. The genes are TRBV10-2 and TRBJ1-1, with 8 bases identical to TRBD1. Per germline, CDR1 WSHSY and CDR2 SAAADI. The CDR3 runs 13 residues. V gave up 2 bases and J gave up 4 bases; unmatched junction bases: 0. For the CDR3, the DNA is TGCGCCAGCAGTGAGCAGGGGGCCACTGAAGCTTTCTTT. It codes for CASSEQGATEAFF.

This chain joins TRBV6-5 and TRBJ1-4, with TRBD1 matching over 9 bases. CDR1 MNHEY and CDR2 SVGAGI come from the germline V gene. The CDR3 spans 15 residues. The V and J ends lost 6 bases and 4 bases, in that order; junction bases with no gene match: 6. The CDR3 loop reads CASRASGQGNEKLFF. CDR3 sequence (DNA): TGTGCCAGCAGGGCCTCGGGACAGGGTAATGAAAAACTGTTTTTT.

This chain's CDR3 is CASSQGLAESHEQYF. The CDR3 DNA follows: TGTGCCAGCAGCCAGGGACTAGCGGAAAGCCACGAGCAGTACTTC. The chain carries TRBV3-1 (or the pseudogene TRBV3-2) and TRBJ2-7; 11 bases are a match to TRBD2. The CDR3 has 15 residues. With 3 bases clipped from V and 5 bases from J, the junction kept 6 bases outside the gene matches. From germline, CDR1 is LGHDT and CDR2 YNNKEL (reference sequence).

The chain has TRBV7-9 and TRBJ2-1, with D perhaps matching TRBD1 (5 bases). CDR1 and CDR2 (germline): SEHNR, FQNEAQ (reference sequence). The CDR3 extends over 12 amino acids. Trimming cost V 2 bases and J 9 bases, with 8 bases left between them. The CDR3 sequence is CASSLQGTEQFF. Here the CDR3 DNA reads TGTGCCAGCAGCTTACAGGGCACTGAGCAGTTCTTC.